A selection of T cell receptor beta chains follows, all from one sample in a study of technical replicates of blood from several donors. Repertoires were generated with immunoSEQ multiplex PCR, while TCRdb's copy carries only in-frame clones and drops some. The sample lists fewer than 100,000 clones, approximately 95% occurring once. The sequencing sample was made of T cells isolated from PBMCs. The receptors shown here come from a human donor in good health. Each CDR3 is given with its conserved first and last residue. Fields, in order: V gene, D gene, J gene, clone size, CDR3 DNA, CDR3 protein. D genes are given only for firm matches. Size values are once, few and many counts, or a class for expanded clones, and some rows have none.

>TRBV6-5|TRBD1|TRBJ1-1|once
TGTGCCAGCAGTTACATAGGGGGCGAAGCTTTCTTT
CASSYIGGEAFF
>TRBV15|TRBD1|TRBJ2-1|NA
TGTGCCACCAGCAGAGCCGGGACAGGCTACAATGAGCAGTTCTTC
CATSRAGTGYNEQFF
>TRBV10-3|TRBD2|TRBJ2-5|NA
TGTGCCATCAGTTCGGGAGGGGCACTCCAAGAGACCCAGTACTTC
CAISSGGALQETQYF
>TRBV29-1|NA|TRBJ1-1|NA
TGCAGCGCCCGGACAAGCACTGAAGCTTTCTTT
CSARTSTEAFF
>TRBV14|NA|TRBJ2-1|NA
TGTGCCAGCAGCCAAGATCTGGGGCAGGGCTCCTACAATGAGCAGTTCTTC
CASSQDLGQGSYNEQFF
>TRBV10-3|TRBD1|TRBJ1-1|once
TGTGCCATCAGGGGGGACAGACTCATGAACACTGAAGCTTTCTTT
CAIRGDRLMNTEAFF
>TRBV2|NA|TRBJ2-7|NA
TGTGCCAGCAGGACCGGGGTAAGCTACGAGCAGTACTTC
CASRTGVSYEQYF
>TRBV7-3|NA|TRBJ2-2|NA
TGTGCCAGCAGCGGCTGGGCCAACACCGGGGAGCTGTTTTTT
CASSGWANTGELFF
>TRBV5-1|NA|TRBJ2-1|NA
TGCGCCAGCAGTCAGGGGGGACAATCCTACAATGAGCAGTTCTTC
CASSQGGQSYNEQFF
>TRBV6-1|NA|TRBJ1-4|NA
TGTGCCAGCAGTGAAGCTATGCATTTCGGAAAACTGTTTTTT
CASSEAMHFGKLFF
>TRBV19|TRBD1|TRBJ1-3|NA
TGTGCCAGTAGTACCGACAGGGTTGGAAACACCATATATTTT
CASSTDRVGNTIYF
>TRBV11-2|TRBD1|TRBJ1-2|NA
TGTGCCAGCACCCTAGGACAGGACGGCTACACCTTC
CASTLGQDGYTF
>TRBV28|NA|TRBJ2-4|few
TGTGCCAGCAGTTTTAACATGGGGCACATTCAGTACTTC
CASSFNMGHIQYF
>TRBV10-3|TRBD1|TRBJ1-2|NA
TGTGCCATCAGAGCACAGGGGGCTGGGGGCGGCTACACCTTC
CAIRAQGAGGGYTF
>TRBV2|TRBD2|TRBJ2-1|NA
TGTGCCAGCAGTTCTAGCGGGAGGGCCTTTGAGCAGTTCTTC
CASSSSGRAFEQFF
>TRBV5-1|NA|TRBJ2-2|NA
TGCGCCAGCAGGAAGGGACTTACCGTCACCGGGGAGCTGTTTTTT
CASRKGLTVTGELFF
>TRBV29-1|NA|TRBJ1-1|few
TGCAGCGCCAGGGGGAACACTGAAGCTTTCTTT
CSARGNTEAFF
>TRBV2|TRBD1|TRBJ1-1|NA
TGTGCCAGCAGCCGGGACAGGGGATTGAACACTGAAGCTTTCTTT
CASSRDRGLNTEAFF
>TRBV9|NA|TRBJ2-3|NA
TGTGCCAGCAGCGTAGAAAGCGGGAGCACAGATACGCAGTATTTT
CASSVESGSTDTQYF
>TRBV4-2|TRBD2|TRBJ2-7|NA
TGTGCCAGCAGCTTGACTAGCGGGAACGAGCAGTACTTC
CASSLTSGNEQYF
>TRBV7-3|NA|TRBJ2-7|NA
TGTGCCAGCAGTGTAGCGGTATCCTACGAGCAGTACTTC
CASSVAVSYEQYF
>TRBV27|NA|TRBJ2-7|NA
TGTGCCAGCAGTTTCGCGTACTCCTACGAGCAGTACTTC
CASSFAYSYEQYF
>TRBV19|TRBD2|TRBJ2-1|NA
TGTGCCAGTAGTATCGTGACTAGCGGGAGAAATGAGCAGTTCTTC
CASSIVTSGRNEQFF
>TRBV9|NA|TRBJ2-3|NA
TGTGCCAGCAGCGTAGTTAGTCTCCTCACAGATACGCAGTATTTT
CASSVVSLLTDTQYF
>TRBV29-1|TRBD1|TRBJ1-1|NA
TGCAGCGTTACGGGACAGGGGAACACTGAAGCTTTCTTT
CSVTGQGNTEAFF
>TRBV5-1|TRBD1|TRBJ2-1|NA
TGCGCCAGCAGCTTACGACAGGGGACGGTCTATGAGCAGTTCTTC
CASSLRQGTVYEQFF
>TRBV19|NA|TRBJ1-2|once
TGTGCCAGTAGCGAAGCAGGGGTCTACGGCTATGGCTACACCTTC
CASSEAGVYGYGYTF